The 26 T cell receptor beta chains below all came from one sample that was sequenced in a study of early T cells in non-severe SARS-CoV-2 infection. Each CDR3 protein is one row after TCRdb ran MiXCR on the 5' RACE reads. The sample gives about 76,000 distinct CDR3 sequences, roughly 16% of which show up once; less than 15% is in the top ten. The sample comprised whole blood. The receptors stem from an adult who was a healthcare worker with PCR-confirmed SARS-CoV-2 infection or an uninfected control (not recorded which).

This clonotype has a handful of counts. The CDR3 loop reads CASSVTANTEAFF. In DNA, the CDR3 is TGCGCCAGCAGTGTGACAGCCAACACTGAAGCTTTCTTT. The chain combines TRBV10-2 with TRBJ1-1; tentatively, D is TRBD1 (5 bases). In germline, CDR1 is WSHSY, CDR2 SAAADI. Deletions cut 4 bases from V and 2 bases from J, with 8 bases between. The CDR3 loop spans 13 amino acids.

This chain links TRBV12-3 or TRBV12-4 with TRBJ1-5; maybe TRBD1 (6 bases). The V gene lost 8 bases and the J gene lost 3 bases, with 14 bases spanning the gap. There are 14 residues in the CDR3. This CDR3 is CASCLGGPNQPQHF. CDR3 DNA sequence: TGTGCCAGCTGCTTGGGGGGCCCCAATCAGCCCCAGCATTTT.

There are a few counts of this clonotype. This chain uses TRBV30 with TRBJ1-3; D is perhaps TRBD1 (6 bases). This CDR3 has 15 amino acids. Germline assignment: CDR1 GTSNPN and CDR2 SVGIG (reference sequence). V was trimmed by 1 base and J by 0 bases, leaving 10 bases between them. This chain's CDR3 is CAWSADRFSGNTIYF. Written as DNA, the CDR3 is TGTGCCTGGAGTGCTGACAGGTTCTCTGGAAACACCATATATTTT.

This clonotype showed up just a few times. The chain employs TRBV29-1 and TRBJ1-2; TRBD1 matches at 8 bases. The germline CDR1 and CDR2 sequences are SQVTM and ANQGSEA. The CDR3 is 15 amino acids. Trimming took 0 bases from V and 8 from J; bases not matched to a gene: 11. CDR3: CSVEDQLGQGGGYTF. The CDR3 DNA reads as TGCAGCGTTGAAGATCAGTTAGGACAGGGAGGCGGCTACACCTTC.

This clonotype was seen at least ten times. The chain couples TRBV12-3 or TRBV12-4 to TRBJ1-5, with a tentative D call TRBD1 (6 bases). The CDR3 has 14 residues. With 6 bases removed from V and 7 bases from J, the gap between germline ends came to 16 bases. The CDR3 region is CASSRDRSPQPQHF. CDR3 in DNA: TGTGCCAGCAGCCGCGACAGGTCCCCCCAGCCCCAGCATTTT.

This clonotype appeared a few times. The gene calls are TRBV7-2 and TRBJ1-1, with a tentative D call TRBD1 (5 bases). Trimming removed 3 bases at V and 0 bases at J, with 8 bases between. This CDR3 is 14 amino acids long. Germline CDR1 reads SGHTA; CDR2 reads FQGNSA. The CDR3 DNA reads TGTGCCAGCAGCTTCGACAGCTTGAACACTGAAGCTTTCTTT. It specifies CASSFDSLNTEAFF.

There are a few counts of this clonotype. J is TRBJ2-7 and V is TRBV20-1; D is uncertain. With 0 bases removed from V and 2 bases from J, the gap between germline ends came to 17 bases. Looked up from germline, CDR1 is DFQATT and CDR2 is SNEGSKA (reference sequence). The CDR3 is made up of 16 amino acids. The CDR3 here is CSARDQDAGSPYEQYF. CDR3 in DNA: TGCAGTGCTAGAGATCAGGATGCAGGCAGCCCCTACGAGCAGTACTTC.

This chain uses TRBV11-2 with TRBJ2-7; TRBD2 matches at 7 bases. There are 17 residues in the CDR3. The V segment lost 1 base and the J segment 2 bases; nucleotides outside the gene matches: 11. CDR1 SGHAT and CDR2 FQNNGV come from the germline V gene. The CDR3 is CASSLVPGSGGAYEQYF. DNA of the CDR3: TGTGCCAGCAGCTTAGTACCCGGCTCGGGAGGCGCCTACGAGCAGTACTTC. The variable domain in full, completed from reference TRBV11-2 and TRBJ2-7, reads EAGVAQSPRYKIIEKRQSVAFWCNPISGHATLYWYQQILGQGPKLLIQFQNNGVVDDSQLPKDRFSAERLKGVDSTLKIQPAKLEDSAVYLCASSLVPGSGGAYEQYFGPGTRLTVT.

The chain links TRBV12-5 to TRBJ1-3; no clear D. Trimming shortened V by 7 bases and J by 2 bases, and 15 bases separated the two germline ends. CDR1 is LGHNT, CDR2 FRNRAP, per germline. This CDR3 contains 15 residues. In DNA form, the CDR3 reads TGTGCTAGTGCCCTCGAGGATTTGACTGGAAACACCATATATTTT. Its translation is CASALEDLTGNTIYF.

This clonotype showed up many times. The V gene is TRBV29-1, the J gene TRBJ2-1; D not certain. In germline, CDR1 is SQVTM, CDR2 ANQGSEA. Trimming removed 3 bases from V and 14 bases from J, with 14 bases in between. The CDR3 sequence is 11 residues long. The CDR3 region is CSVDHYGVEFF. In nucleotides, the CDR3 is TGCAGCGTTGACCACTATGGGGTTGAGTTCTTC.

This clonotype was recorded many times. The chain carries TRBV5-1 and TRBJ2-3; perhaps TRBD1 as D (7 bases). V lost 4 bases to trimming and J lost 4 bases, with 16 bases between them. This CDR3 has 15 residues. Per the germline V gene, CDR1 is SGHRS and CDR2 is YFSETQ. The CDR3 nucleotides are TGCGCCAGCAGCCCGACAGGGAGGAGGCCAGATACGCAGTATTTT. Its translation: CASSPTGRRPDTQYF.

On this clonotype itself: Compared with germline, one end of the junction differs, possibly owing to a read error. The chain uses TRBV28 and TRBJ2-3, with TRBD1 identical over 7 bases. In germline, CDR1 is MDHEN, CDR2 SYDVKM. The CDR3 sequence is 15 residues long. The CDR3 nucleotides are TGTGCCAGCAGTTTTTACACAGGGGTGGGAGATACACAGTATTTT. As protein: CASSFYTGVGDTQYF.

There are a few counts of this clonotype. This sequence joins TRBV28 and TRBJ1-5; D unclear. Trimming shortened V by 6 bases and J by 5 bases, and 14 bases separated the two germline ends. This CDR3 region has 14 residues. Germline CDR1 is MDHEN and CDR2 is SYDVKM. Written as DNA, the CDR3 is TGTGCCAGCAGGAAGACACGCGACTATCAGCCCCAGCATTTT. Its translation is CASRKTRDYQPQHF.

This sequence joins TRBV19 and TRBJ1-5, with D uncertain. The CDR3 runs to 14 residues. Trimming removed 0 bases from V and 5 bases from J, with 8 bases in between. The V gene's germline CDR1 is LNHDA and CDR2 SQIVND (reference sequence). The CDR3 sequence: CASSIDRRDQPQHF. CDR3 nucleotide sequence: TGTGCCAGTAGTATAGATCGGAGGGATCAGCCCCAGCATTTT.

This clonotype turned up a few times. This chain joins TRBV4-1 and TRBJ2-7; D unresolved. CDR1 is MGHRA, CDR2 YSYEKL, per germline. Trimming removed 1 base from V and 2 bases from J, with 9 bases in between. This CDR3 has 14 residues. CDR3 loop: CASSQVSGTYEQYF. The CDR3 region has the DNA TGCGCCAGCAGCCAAGTGTCAGGAACCTACGAGCAGTACTTC.

The chain has TRBV4-1 and TRBJ2-1; D not resolved. V shed 3 bases and J shed 4 bases, with 4 bases lying between them. CDR1 is MGHRA and CDR2 is YSYEKL in the germline V gene. The CDR3 loop spans 12 amino acids. The CDR3 is CASSHQYNEQFF. CDR3 DNA: TGCGCCAGCAGCCATCAGTACAATGAGCAGTTCTTC.

The gene calls are TRBV13 and TRBJ1-1; 8 nucleotides line up with TRBD1. The CDR3 loop spans 14 amino acids. V was pared by 0 bases and J by 6 bases, with 3 bases of the junction left unmatched. Germline V CDR1 and CDR2: PRHDT, FYEKMQ (reference sequence). CDR3: CASSLGQGAAEAFF. Here the CDR3 DNA reads TGTGCCAGCAGCTTAGGGCAGGGGGCGGCTGAAGCTTTCTTT.

This clonotype was observed a handful of times. This sequence joins TRBV14 and TRBJ1-1; D is possibly TRBD1 (6 bases). Germline CDR1 SGHDN, CDR2 FVKESK. The CDR3 spans 16 residues. Trimming stripped 0 bases from V and 0 bases from J, with 11 bases between. CDR3 region: CASSQDMDSLNTEAFF. The CDR3 DNA sequence: TGTGCCAGCAGCCAAGATATGGACAGCTTGAACACTGAAGCTTTCTTT.

V and J are TRBV6-6 and TRBJ2-5, with a tentative D call TRBD1 (6 bases). Germline assignment: CDR1 MNHNY and CDR2 SVGAGI (reference sequence). The CDR3 has 13 residues. The V end lost 2 bases, the J end lost 2 bases, and 6 bases lay between the germline ends. CDR3 in amino acids: CASSYRGQETQYF. The CDR3 bases are TGTGCCAGCAGTTACAGGGGGCAAGAGACCCAGTACTTC.

This clonotype occurred many times. The junction does not match germline at one end; this may be a read error. The chain uses TRBV28 and TRBJ2-7; D remains ambiguous. Germline values: CDR1 MDHEN, CDR2 SYDVKM. The CDR3 is 12 amino acids. The CDR3, as DNA: TGTGCCAGCAGTTTTAAGTTTGGCCGAGCTAAATTC. Translated: CASSFKFGRAKF.

V is TRBV19 and J is TRBJ2-7; D may be TRBD1 (5 bases). Germline V gene lookup returns CDR1 LNHDA and CDR2 SQIVND (reference sequence). V shed 6 bases and J shed 1 base, with 10 bases lying between them. This CDR3 is 13 amino acids long. In nucleotides, the CDR3 is TGTGCCAGTAGCCCAGGGCCTTCCTACGAGCAGTACTTC. As protein: CASSPGPSYEQYF.

This sequence joins TRBV6-1 and TRBJ1-2; the D is unclear. Between the trimmed V and J ends, which lost 8 bases and 5 bases, there was a span of 18 bases. Germline CDR1 is MNHNS and CDR2 is SASEGT. The CDR3 loop spans 14 amino acids. CDR3 protein: CASLMSLGWYGYTF. DNA for the CDR3: TGTGCCAGCTTGATGAGCCTAGGATGGTATGGCTACACCTTC.

This rearrangement joins TRBV28 to TRBJ2-5; D gene uncertain. The CDR3 extends over 12 amino acids. The germline V gene encodes CDR1 MDHEN and CDR2 SYDVKM. The V and J ends lost 7 bases and 4 bases respectively, with 10 bases between them. The CDR3 here is CASTTSGETQYF. The DNA for the CDR3 is TGTGCCAGCACCACCTCCGGAGAGACCCAGTACTTC.

This rearrangement joins TRBV29-1 to TRBJ1-3; unclear D gene. CDR1 is SQVTM and CDR2 is ANQGSEA in the germline V gene. With 6 bases removed from V and 0 bases from J, the gap between germline ends came to 9 bases. CDR3 length: 13 residues. The CDR3 sequence is CSVAQSSGNTIYF. The CDR3 coding sequence is TGCAGCGTAGCACAGAGCTCTGGAAACACCATATATTTT.

The chain is built from TRBV14 and TRBJ2-7; D remains unclear. Trimming removed 4 bases at V and 6 bases at J, with 16 bases between. The germline V gene has CDR1 SGHDN and CDR2 FVKESK. The CDR3 is 14 residues long. The CDR3 sequence is CASSRIGRATEQYF. In DNA form, the CDR3 reads TGTGCCAGCAGCCGAATCGGAAGGGCCACCGAGCAGTACTTC.

The V call is TRBV15, the J call TRBJ2-7; D gene ambiguous. Germline V gene sequence: CDR1 LNHNV, CDR2 YYDKDF (reference sequence). The V end was cut by 1 base, the J end by 5 bases, with 9 bases between. The length of the CDR3 is 13 residues. CDR3 sequence reads: CATSRVGFDEQYF. Here the CDR3 DNA reads TGTGCCACCAGCAGAGTAGGATTCGACGAGCAGTACTTC.